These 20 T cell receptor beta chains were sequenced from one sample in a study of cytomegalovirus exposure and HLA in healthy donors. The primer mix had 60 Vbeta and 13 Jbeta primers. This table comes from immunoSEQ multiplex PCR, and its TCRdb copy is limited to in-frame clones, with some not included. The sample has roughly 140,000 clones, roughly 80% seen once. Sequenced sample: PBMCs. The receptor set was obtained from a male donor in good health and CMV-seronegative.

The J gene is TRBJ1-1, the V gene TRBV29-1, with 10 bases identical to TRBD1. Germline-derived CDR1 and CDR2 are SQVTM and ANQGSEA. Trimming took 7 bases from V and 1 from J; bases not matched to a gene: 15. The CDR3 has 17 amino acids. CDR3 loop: CSARDLRQGAANTEAFF. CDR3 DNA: TGCAGCGCGCGTGATTTAAGACAGGGGGCAGCGAACACTGAAGCTTTCTTT.

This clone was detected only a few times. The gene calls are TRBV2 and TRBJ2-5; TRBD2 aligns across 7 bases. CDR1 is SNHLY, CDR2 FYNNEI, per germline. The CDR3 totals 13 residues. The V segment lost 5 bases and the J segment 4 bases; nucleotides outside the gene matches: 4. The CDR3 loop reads CASSRAGPETQYF. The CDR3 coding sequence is TGTGCCAGCAGTAGAGCGGGGCCAGAGACCCAGTACTTC.

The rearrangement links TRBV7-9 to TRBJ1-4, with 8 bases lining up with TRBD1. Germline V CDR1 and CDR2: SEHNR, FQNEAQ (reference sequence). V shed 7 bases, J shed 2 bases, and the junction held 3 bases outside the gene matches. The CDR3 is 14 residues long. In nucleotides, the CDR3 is TGTGCCAGCACCTCAGGGGGCACTAATGAAAAACTGTTTTTT. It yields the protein CASTSGGTNEKLFF.

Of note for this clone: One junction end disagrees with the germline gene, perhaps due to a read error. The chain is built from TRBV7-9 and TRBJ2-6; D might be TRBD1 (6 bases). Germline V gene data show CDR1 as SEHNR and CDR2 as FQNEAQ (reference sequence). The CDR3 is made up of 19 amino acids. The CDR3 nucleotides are TGTTCCAGCAGCTTTACCCGGACAGAGTATATCTCTGGGGCCAACGTCCTGACTTTC. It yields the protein CSSSFTRTEYISGANVLTF.

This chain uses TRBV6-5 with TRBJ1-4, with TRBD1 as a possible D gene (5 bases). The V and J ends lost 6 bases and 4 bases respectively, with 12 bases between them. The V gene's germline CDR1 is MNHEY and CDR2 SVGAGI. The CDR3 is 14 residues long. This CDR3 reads CASSLTVLNEKLFF. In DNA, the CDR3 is TGTGCCAGCAGCTTGACAGTGCTTAATGAAAAACTGTTTTTT.

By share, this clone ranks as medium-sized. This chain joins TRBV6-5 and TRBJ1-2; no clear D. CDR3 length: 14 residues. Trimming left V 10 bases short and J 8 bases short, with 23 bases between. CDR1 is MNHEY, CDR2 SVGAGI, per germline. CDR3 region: CATRPSGTTGGYTF. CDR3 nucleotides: TGTGCCACCCGTCCTTCAGGCACCACGGGGGGCTACACCTTC.

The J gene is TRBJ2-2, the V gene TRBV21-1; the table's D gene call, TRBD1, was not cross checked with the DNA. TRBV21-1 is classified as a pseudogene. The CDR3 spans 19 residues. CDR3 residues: CASSTELQGSGKDTGELFF. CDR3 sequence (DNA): TGTGCCAGCAGCACCGAACTACAGGGGTCGGGAAAAGACACCGGGGAGCTGTTTTTT.

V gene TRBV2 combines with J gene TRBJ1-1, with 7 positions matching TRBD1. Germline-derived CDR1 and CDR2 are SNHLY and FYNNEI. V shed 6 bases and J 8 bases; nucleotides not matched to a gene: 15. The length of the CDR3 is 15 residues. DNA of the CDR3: TGTGCCAGCAGGATTATGGTAGGGGGCGCCTTCGAAGCTTTCTTT. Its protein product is CASRIMVGGAFEAFF. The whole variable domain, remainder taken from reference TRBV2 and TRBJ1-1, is EPEVTQTPSHQVTQMGQEVILRCVPISNHLYFYWYRQILGQKVEFLVSFYNNEISEKSEIFDDQFSVERPDGSNFTLKIRSTKLEDSAMYFCASRIMVGGAFEAFFGQGTRLTVV.

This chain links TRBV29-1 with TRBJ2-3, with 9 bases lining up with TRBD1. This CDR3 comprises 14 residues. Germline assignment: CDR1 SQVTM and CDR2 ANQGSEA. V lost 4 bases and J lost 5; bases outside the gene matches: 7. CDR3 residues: CSVGGTGTRDTQYF. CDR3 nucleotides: TGCAGCGTTGGGGGGACAGGGACACGAGATACGCAGTATTTT.

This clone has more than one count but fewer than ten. CDR3 protein: CASGLGDRNSSYNSPLHF. CDR3 nucleotides: TGTGCTAGTGGTTTGGGCGACAGGAATAGCTCCTATAATTCACCCCTCCACTTT. The chain carries TRBV12-5 and TRBJ1-6; D is possibly TRBD1 (6 bases). Trimming left V 1 base short and J 0 bases short, with 13 bases between. This CDR3 has 18 amino acids. Germline V gene data show CDR1 as LGHNT and CDR2 as FRNRAP.

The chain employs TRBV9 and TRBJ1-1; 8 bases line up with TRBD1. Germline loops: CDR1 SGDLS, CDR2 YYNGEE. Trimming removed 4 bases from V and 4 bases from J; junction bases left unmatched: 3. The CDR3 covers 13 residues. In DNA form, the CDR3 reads TGTGCCAGCAGCTCAGGGGGCTTCACTGAAGCTTTCTTT. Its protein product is CASSSGGFTEAFF.

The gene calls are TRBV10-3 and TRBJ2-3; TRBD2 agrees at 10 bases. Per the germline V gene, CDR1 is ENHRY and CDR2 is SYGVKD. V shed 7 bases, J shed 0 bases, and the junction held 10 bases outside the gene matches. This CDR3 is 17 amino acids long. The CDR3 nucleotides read TGTGCCATCATGGGGAGCGGGGGGGCCCTAAGCACAGATACGCAGTATTTT. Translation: CAIMGSGGALSTDTQYF.

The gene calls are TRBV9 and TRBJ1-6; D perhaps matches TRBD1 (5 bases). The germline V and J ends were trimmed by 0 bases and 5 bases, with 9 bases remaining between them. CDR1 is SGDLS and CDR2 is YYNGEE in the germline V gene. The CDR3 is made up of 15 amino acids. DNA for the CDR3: TGTGCCAGCAGCGTAGCTGGGGGGGATAATTCACCCCTCCACTTT. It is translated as CASSVAGGDNSPLHF. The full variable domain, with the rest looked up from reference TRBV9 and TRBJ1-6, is DSGVTQTPKHLITATGQRVTLRCSPRSGDLSVYWYQQSLDQGLQFLIQYYNGEERAKGNILERFSAQQFPDLHSELNLSSLELGDSALYFCASSVAGGDNSPLHFGNGTRLTVT.

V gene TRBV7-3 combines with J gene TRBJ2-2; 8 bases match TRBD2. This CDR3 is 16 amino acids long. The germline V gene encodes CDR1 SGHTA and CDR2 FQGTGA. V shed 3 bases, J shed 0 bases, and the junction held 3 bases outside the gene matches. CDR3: CASSLAGGANTGELFF. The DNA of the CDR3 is TGTGCCAGCAGCTTGGCGGGGGGCGCGAACACCGGGGAGCTGTTTTTT.

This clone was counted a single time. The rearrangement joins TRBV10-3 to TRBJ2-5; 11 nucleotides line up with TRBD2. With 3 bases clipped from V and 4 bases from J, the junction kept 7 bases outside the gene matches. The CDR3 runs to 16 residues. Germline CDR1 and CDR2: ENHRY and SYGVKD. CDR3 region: CAISDRRTSGRETQYF. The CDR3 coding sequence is TGTGCCATCAGTGACCGACGGACTAGCGGGCGAGAGACCCAGTACTTC.

The CDR3 region is CATSGRVGGRTDEQYF. The CDR3 DNA follows: TGTGCCACCAGCGGCCGGGTCGGGGGGCGGACTGACGAGCAGTACTTC. V and J are TRBV15 and TRBJ2-7, with D perhaps matching TRBD2 (7 bases). V was cut by 5 bases and J by 5 bases, with 22 bases left in between. The CDR3 is 16 residues long. Germline V gives CDR1 LNHNV, CDR2 YYDKDF (reference sequence).

Written as DNA, the CDR3 is TGCGCCAGCAGCCAGGGGGCCCTAGAGGAGCAGTACTTC. It codes for CASSQGALEEQYF. The gene calls are TRBV4-3 and TRBJ2-7; possibly TRBD1 for D (6 bases). From germline, CDR1 is LGHNA and CDR2 YSLEER. Trimming shortened V by 3 bases and J by 7 bases, and 13 bases separated the two germline ends. The CDR3 loop spans 13 amino acids.

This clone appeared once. CDR3 in DNA: TGCGCCAGCAGCTTGGTTCCAGGATCATACGAGCAGTACTTC. It is translated as CASSLVPGSYEQYF. The chain is built from TRBV5-1 and TRBJ2-7; D not certain. Trimming removed 0 bases at V and 4 bases at J, with 11 bases between. This CDR3 region has 14 residues. Per germline, CDR1 SGHRS and CDR2 YFSETQ.

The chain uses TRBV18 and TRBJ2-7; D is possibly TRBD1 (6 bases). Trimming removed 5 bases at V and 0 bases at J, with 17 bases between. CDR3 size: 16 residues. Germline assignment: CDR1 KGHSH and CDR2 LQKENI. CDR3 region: CASSSRKTGNSYEQYF. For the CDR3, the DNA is TGTGCCAGCTCATCTCGGAAGACAGGCAACTCCTACGAGCAGTACTTC.

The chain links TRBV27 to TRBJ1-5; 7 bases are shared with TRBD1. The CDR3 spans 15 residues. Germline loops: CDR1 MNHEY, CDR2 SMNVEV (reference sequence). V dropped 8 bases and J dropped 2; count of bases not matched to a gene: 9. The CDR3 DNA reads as TGTGCCAGCCGCCCCCACAGGGGAGGCAATCAGCCCCAGCATTTT. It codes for CASRPHRGGNQPQHF.